This TCR beta chain comes out of a study of T cell responses to AZD1222 COVID-19 vaccine. Whole-study context: It was second doses at about 4 or about 12 weeks that were pooled.

As to this clone: No antigen is known for it.

Only in-frame clones appear in the TCRdb table, and some are missing; sequencing was by immunoSEQ multiplex PCR. The data hold 80,000 to 100,000 clones, with 65% to 90% observed a single time. This CDR3 region has 17 residues. Germline trimming cut 0 bases from V and 6 bases from J; bases unmatched to any gene: 9. Germline CDR1 is SGDLS and CDR2 is YYNGEE. Study-level results: Baseline testing showed seropositivity in only a handful of AZD1222 recipients. Nearly half of the spike-specific TCRs reportedly recognize variant regions that carry no mutations.

Sequenced here: peripheral blood, sampled on day 0 of AZD1222 vaccination. The sequence derives from an adult in good health. This chain joins TRBV9 and TRBJ1-6, with 7 bases aligning to TRBD1. The CDR3 DNA reads TGTGCCAGCAGCGTAGGAGGGGGCGGTAGCCGTAATTCACCCCTCCACTTT. Residues: CASSVGGGGSRNSPLHF. The full variable domain, its missing parts supplied by reference TRBV9 and TRBJ1-6, is DSGVTQTPKHLITATGQRVTLRCSPRSGDLSVYWYQQSLDQGLQFLIQYYNGEERAKGNILERFSAQQFPDLHSELNLSSLELGDSALYFCASSVGGGGSRNSPLHFGNGTRLTVT.